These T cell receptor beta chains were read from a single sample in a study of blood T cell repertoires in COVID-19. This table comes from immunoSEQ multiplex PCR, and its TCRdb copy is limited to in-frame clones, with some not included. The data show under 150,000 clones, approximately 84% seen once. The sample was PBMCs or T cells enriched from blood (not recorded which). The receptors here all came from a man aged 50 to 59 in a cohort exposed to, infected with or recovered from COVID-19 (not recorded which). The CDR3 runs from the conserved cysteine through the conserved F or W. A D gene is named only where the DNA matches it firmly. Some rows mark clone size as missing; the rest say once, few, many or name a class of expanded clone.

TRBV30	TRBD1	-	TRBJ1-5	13	TGTGCCTGGAGTCCAGGGGGCTATCAGCCCCAGCATTTT	CAWSPGGYQPQHF
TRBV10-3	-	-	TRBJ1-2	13	TGTGCCATCAGCGCGGACAGTATCTATGGCTACACCTTC	CAISADSIYGYTF
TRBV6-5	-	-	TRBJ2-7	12	TGTGCCAGCAGCCGGAGACGTGACGAGCAGTACTTC	CASSRRRDEQYF
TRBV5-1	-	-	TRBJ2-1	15	TGCGCCAGCAGCTTGGCCGACGGGGGCTACAATGAGCAGTTCTTC	CASSLADGGYNEQFF
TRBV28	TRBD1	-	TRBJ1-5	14	TGTGCCAGCAGTGTCCGGGACAGGGTAAGGTCCCAGCATTTT	CASSVRDRVRSQHF
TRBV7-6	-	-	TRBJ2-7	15	TGTGCCAGCAGCTTATTGCGGGGGCCTGCCTACGAGCAGTACTTC	CASSLLRGPAYEQYF
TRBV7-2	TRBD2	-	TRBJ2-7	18	TGTGCCAGCACCGGGTCGGGGACTAGCGGGGGGGCGGTGTACGAGCAGTACTTC	CASTGSGTSGGAVYEQYF
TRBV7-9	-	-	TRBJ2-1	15	TGTGCCAGCAGCTTAGCTGGCGGGACTTACAATGAGCAGTTCTTC	CASSLAGGTYNEQFF
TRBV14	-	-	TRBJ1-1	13	TGTGCCAGCAGCCAAGCGGGAGGAGGTGAAGCTTTCTTT	CASSQAGGGEAFF
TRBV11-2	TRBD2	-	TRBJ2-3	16	TGTGCCAGCAGCCAAGGGACTAGCGGAGCCCTAGATACGCAGTATTTT	CASSQGTSGALDTQYF
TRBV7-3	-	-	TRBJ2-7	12	TGTGCCAGCAGCCATTACGGCGGTGAGCAGTACTTC	CASSHYGGEQYF
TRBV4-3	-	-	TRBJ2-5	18	TGCGCCAGCAGCCAAGATCTTCGGCCAGGCCTTATTTTGGAGACCCAGTACTTC	CASSQDLRPGLILETQYF
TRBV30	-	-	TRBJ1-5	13	TGTGCCTGGACGAAGGGGTGGGATCAGCCCCAGCATTTT	CAWTKGWDQPQHF
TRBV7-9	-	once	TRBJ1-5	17	TGTGCCAGCAGCTCAGACCGGGAAGTTTATAGCAATCAGCCCCAGCATTTT	CASSSDREVYSNQPQHF
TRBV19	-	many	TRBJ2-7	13	TGTGCCACCCGGGACTTAAGCTCCTACGAGCAGTACTTC	CATRDLSSYEQYF
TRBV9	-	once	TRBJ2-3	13	TGTGCCAGCAGCCCCCGAGGGTCAGATACGCAGTATTTT	CASSPRGSDTQYF